This T cell receptor beta chain was observed in a study of T cell responses to AZD1222 COVID-19 vaccine. General study findings and limits: Donors were chiefly white British, with a greater number of females, and clonal diversity was perhaps underestimated.

TCRdb's copy holds only in-frame clones and misses some; the assay was immunoSEQ multiplex PCR. The sample holds about 150,000 clones, roughly 92% seen once. Germline-derived CDR1 and CDR2 are MDHEN and SYDVKM. This CDR3 is built from 16 residues. The trim removed 7 bases at V and 2 bases at J, leaving 14 bases unmatched. About this clone itself: Its specificity is not known.

This chain uses TRBV28 with TRBJ2-7; 7 positions match TRBD2. The sample consisted of peripheral blood, taken on day 0 of AZD1222 vaccination. This clonotype originated in an adult in good health. The CDR3 is CASIQIGTNTPYEQYF. CDR3 DNA sequence: TGTGCCAGCATCCAAATCGGGACTAATACTCCCTACGAGCAGTACTTC.